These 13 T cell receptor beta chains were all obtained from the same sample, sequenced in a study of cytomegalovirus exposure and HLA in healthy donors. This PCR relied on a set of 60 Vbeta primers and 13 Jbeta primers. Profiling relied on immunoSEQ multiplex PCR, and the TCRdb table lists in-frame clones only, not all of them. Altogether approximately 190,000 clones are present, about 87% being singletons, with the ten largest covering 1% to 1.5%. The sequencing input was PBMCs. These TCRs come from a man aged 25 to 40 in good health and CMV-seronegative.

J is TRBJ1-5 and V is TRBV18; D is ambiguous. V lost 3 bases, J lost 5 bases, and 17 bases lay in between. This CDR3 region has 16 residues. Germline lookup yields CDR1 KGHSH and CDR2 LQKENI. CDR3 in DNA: TGTGCCAGCTCACCCCGCAAACGGGGAGGCGATCAGCCCCAGCATTTT. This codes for CASSPRKRGGDQPQHF.

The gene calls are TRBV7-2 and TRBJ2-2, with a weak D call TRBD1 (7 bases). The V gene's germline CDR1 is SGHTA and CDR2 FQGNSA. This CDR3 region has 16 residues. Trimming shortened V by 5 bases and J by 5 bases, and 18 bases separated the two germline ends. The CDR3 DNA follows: TGTGCCAGCAGCCGACTAACCAGGGGGAGGACCGGGGAGCTGTTTTTT. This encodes CASSRLTRGRTGELFF.

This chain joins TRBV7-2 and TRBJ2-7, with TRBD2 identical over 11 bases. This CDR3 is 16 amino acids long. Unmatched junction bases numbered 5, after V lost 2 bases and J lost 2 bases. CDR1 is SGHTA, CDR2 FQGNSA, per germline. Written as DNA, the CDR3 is TGTGCCAGCAGCTTAACCGGACTAGCGGGTGCCTACGAGCAGTACTTC. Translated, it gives CASSLTGLAGAYEQYF.

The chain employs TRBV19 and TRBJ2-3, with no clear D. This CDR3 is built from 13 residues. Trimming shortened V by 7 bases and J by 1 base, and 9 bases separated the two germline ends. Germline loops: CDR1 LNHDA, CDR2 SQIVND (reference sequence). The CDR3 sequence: CASMRWGTDTQYF. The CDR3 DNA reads TGTGCCAGTATGAGGTGGGGCACAGATACGCAGTATTTT.

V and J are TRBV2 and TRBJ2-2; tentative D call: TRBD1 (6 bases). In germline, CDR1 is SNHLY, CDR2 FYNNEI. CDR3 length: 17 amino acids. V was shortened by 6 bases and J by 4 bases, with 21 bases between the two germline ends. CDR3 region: CASSENRPGAGTGELFF. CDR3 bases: TGTGCCAGCAGCGAAAACCGGCCAGGGGCTGGCACCGGGGAGCTGTTTTTT.

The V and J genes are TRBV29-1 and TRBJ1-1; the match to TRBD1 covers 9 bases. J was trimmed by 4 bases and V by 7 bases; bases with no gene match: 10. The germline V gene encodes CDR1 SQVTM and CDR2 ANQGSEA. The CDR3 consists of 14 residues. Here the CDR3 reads CSARVQGARTEAFF. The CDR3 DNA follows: TGCAGCGCTAGGGTACAGGGGGCGCGCACTGAAGCTTTCTTT.

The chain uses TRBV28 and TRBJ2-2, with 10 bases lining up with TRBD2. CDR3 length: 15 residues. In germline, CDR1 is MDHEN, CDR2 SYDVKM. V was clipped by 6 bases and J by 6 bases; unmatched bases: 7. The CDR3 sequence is CASSRRTSGPGELFF. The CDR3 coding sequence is TGTGCCAGCAGCCGCCGGACTAGCGGCCCCGGGGAGCTGTTTTTT.

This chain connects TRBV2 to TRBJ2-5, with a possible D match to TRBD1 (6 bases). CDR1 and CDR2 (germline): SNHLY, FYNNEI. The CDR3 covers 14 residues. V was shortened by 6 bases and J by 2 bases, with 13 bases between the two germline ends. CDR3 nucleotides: TGTGCCAGCAGCTTTGGGACACTTCAAGAGACCCAGTACTTC. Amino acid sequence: CASSFGTLQETQYF.

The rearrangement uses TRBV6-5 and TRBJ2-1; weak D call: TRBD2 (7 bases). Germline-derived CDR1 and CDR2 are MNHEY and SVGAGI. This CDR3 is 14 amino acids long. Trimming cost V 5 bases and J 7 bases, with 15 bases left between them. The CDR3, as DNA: TGTGCCAGCAGTGCAAAAGGGGGGGGAAATGAGCAGTTCTTC. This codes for CASSAKGGGNEQFF.

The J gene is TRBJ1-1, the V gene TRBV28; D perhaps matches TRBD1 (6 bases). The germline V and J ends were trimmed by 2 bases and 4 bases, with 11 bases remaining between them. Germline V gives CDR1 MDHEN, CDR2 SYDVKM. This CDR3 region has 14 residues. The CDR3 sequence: CASSLGHRATEAFF. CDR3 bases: TGTGCCAGCAGTTTAGGCCACAGGGCCACTGAAGCTTTCTTT.

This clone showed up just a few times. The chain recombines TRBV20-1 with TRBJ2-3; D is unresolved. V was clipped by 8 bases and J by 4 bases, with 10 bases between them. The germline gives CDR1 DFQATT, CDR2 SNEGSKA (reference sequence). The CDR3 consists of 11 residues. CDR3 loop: CSPAVPDTQYF. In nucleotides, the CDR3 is TGCAGTCCCGCGGTTCCAGATACGCAGTATTTT.

The CDR3 DNA follows: TGCAGCGTTGAGGATCCGGGGGGGGGCAATGAGCAGTTCTTC. Protein product: CSVEDPGGGNEQFF. The V and J genes are TRBV29-1 and TRBJ2-1; 8 bases line up with TRBD2. This CDR3 has 14 amino acids. Germline trimming cut 3 bases from V and 6 bases from J; bases unmatched to any gene: 7. CDR1 and CDR2 (germline): SQVTM, ANQGSEA.

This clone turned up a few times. The CDR3 loop reads CASSSPGEGEFTEAFF. As DNA, the CDR3 is TGTGCCAGCAGTTCCCCGGGGGAGGGCGAGTTCACTGAAGCTTTCTTT. The V gene is TRBV28, the J gene TRBJ1-1, with a weak D call TRBD1 (5 bases). Germline V gene data show CDR1 as MDHEN and CDR2 as SYDVKM. The CDR3 extends over 16 amino acids. V was shortened by 4 bases and J by 4 bases, with 19 bases between the two germline ends.